The T cell receptor (beta chain) under discussion was sequenced for a study of blood T cell repertoires in COVID-19. Study information: Acute-phase and convalescent COVID-19 samples originated in the United States, Italy and Spain.

As processed by the authors: Reference gene primer amplification gave nucleated cell count estimates. Clones were read by immunoSEQ multiplex PCR, and TCRdb kept only the in-frame ones, dropping some. V and J calls and clone size are copied from that table; D and trimming were computed from the DNA. The repertoire consists of roughly 290,000 clones, with 80% to 90% occurring once and the leading ten covering around 0.84%. This clone appeared once. Sequences were obtained from peripheral blood. The source is a man aged 25 to 40 with acute or convalescent COVID-19.

The CDR3 bases are TGTGCCACCAGCTCCGGCACTAGCGGGAATGAGCAGTTCTTC. Translated, it gives CATSSGTSGNEQFF. The V gene is TRBV15, the J gene TRBJ2-1; 9 nucleotides align to TRBD2. V shed 5 bases and J 7 bases; nucleotides not matched to a gene: 6. This CDR3 is built from 14 residues. CDR1 is LNHNV, CDR2 YYDKDF, per germline (reference sequence).